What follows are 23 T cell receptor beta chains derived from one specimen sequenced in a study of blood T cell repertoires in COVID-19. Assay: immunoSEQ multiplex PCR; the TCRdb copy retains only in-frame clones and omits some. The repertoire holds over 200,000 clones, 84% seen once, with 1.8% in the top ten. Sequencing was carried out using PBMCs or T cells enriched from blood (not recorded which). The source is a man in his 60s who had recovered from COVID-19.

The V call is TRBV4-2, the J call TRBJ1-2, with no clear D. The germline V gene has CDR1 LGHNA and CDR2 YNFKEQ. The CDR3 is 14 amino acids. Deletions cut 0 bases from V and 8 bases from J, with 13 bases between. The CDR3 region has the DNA TGTGCCAGCAGCCAAGATAGAAAGGGCGGGGGCTACACCTTC. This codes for CASSQDRKGGGYTF.

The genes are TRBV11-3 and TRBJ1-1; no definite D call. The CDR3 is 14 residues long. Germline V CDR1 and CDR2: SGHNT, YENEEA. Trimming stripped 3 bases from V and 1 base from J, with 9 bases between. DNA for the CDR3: TGTGCCAGCAGCTTGAGGGCCCAGAACACTGAAGCTTTCTTT. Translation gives CASSLRAQNTEAFF.

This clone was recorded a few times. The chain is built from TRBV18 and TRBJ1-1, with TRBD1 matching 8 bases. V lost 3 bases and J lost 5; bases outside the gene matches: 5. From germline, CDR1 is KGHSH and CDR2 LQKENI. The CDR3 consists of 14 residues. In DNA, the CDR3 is TGTGCCAGCTCACCCCAGGGGGCGCGTACTGAAGCTTTCTTT. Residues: CASSPQGARTEAFF.

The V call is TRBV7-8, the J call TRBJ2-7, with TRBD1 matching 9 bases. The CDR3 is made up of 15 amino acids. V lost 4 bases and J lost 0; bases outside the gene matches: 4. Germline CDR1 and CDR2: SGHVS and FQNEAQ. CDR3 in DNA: TGTGCCAGCAGCTCCGGACAGGGGACCTCCTACGAGCAGTACTTC. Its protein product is CASSSGQGTSYEQYF.

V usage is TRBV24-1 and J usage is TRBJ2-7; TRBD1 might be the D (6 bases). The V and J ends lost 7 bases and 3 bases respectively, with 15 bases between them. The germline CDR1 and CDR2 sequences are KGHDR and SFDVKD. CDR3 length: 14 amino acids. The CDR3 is CATRTGPLVYEQYF. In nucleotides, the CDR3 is TGTGCCACCAGGACAGGCCCTTTAGTCTACGAGCAGTACTTC.

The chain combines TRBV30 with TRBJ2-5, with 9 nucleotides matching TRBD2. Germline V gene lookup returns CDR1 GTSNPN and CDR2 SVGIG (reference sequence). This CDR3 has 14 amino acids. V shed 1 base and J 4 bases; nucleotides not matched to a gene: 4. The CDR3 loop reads CAWSDGTSRETQYF. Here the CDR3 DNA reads TGTGCCTGGAGTGACGGGACTAGCAGAGAGACCCAGTACTTC.

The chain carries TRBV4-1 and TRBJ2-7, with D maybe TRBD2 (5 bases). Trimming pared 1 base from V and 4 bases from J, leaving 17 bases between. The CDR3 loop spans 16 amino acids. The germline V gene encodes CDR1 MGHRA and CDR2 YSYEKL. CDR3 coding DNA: TGCGCCAGCAGCCAAGCCCTGCTCGGTCGAGGGTACGAGCAGTACTTC. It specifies CASSQALLGRGYEQYF.

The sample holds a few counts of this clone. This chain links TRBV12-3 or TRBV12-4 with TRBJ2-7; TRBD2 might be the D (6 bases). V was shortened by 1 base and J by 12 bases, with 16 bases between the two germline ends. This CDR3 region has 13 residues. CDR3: CASSLGTHGRLYF. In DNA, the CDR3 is TGTGCCAGCAGTTTAGGAACTCACGGGAGACTGTACTTC.

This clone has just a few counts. The CDR3 bases are TGTGCCAGCAGCTTGGGACAGGTCGTATACACTGAAGCTTTCTTT. Residues: CASSLGQVVYTEAFF. J is TRBJ1-1 and V is TRBV5-6; TRBD1 is a possible D gene (6 bases). The CDR3 contains 15 residues. Trimming pared 0 bases from V and 3 bases from J, leaving 12 bases between. Per germline, CDR1 SGHDT and CDR2 YYEEEE.

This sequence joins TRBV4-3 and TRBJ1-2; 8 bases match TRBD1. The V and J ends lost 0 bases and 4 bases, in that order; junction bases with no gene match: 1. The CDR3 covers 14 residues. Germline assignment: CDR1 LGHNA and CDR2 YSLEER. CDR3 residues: CASSQETGGYGYTF. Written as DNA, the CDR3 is TGCGCCAGCAGCCAAGAAACAGGGGGCTATGGCTACACCTTC.

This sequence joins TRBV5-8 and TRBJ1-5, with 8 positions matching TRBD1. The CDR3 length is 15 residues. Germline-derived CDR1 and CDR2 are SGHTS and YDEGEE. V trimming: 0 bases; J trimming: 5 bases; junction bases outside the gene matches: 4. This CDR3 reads CASSLDRGWDQPQHF. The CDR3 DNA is TGTGCCAGCAGCTTGGACAGGGGGTGGGATCAGCCCCAGCATTTT. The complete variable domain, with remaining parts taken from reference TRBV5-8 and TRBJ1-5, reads EAGVTQSPTHLIKTRGQQATLRCSPISGHTSVYWYQQALGLGLQFLLWYDEGEERNRGNFPPRFSGRQFPNYSSELNVNALELEDSALYLCASSLDRGWDQPQHFGDGTRLSIL.

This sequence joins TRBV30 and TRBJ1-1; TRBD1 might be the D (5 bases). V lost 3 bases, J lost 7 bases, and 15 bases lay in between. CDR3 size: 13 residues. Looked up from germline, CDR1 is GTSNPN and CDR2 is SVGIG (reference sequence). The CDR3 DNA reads TGTGCCTGGAGCGGGGGGTGGTCAGATGAAGCTTTCTTT. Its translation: CAWSGGWSDEAFF.

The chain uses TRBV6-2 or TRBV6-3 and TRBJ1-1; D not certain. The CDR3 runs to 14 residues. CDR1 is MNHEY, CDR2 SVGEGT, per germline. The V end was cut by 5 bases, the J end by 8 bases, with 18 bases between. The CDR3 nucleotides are TGTGCCAGCAGTGGAGCGTGGAACGGAGGCGAAGCTTTCTTT. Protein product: CASSGAWNGGEAFF.

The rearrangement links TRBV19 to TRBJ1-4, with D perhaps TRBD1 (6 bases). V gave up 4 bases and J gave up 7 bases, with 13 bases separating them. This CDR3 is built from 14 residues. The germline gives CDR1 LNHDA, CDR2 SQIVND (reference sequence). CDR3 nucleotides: TGTGCCAGTAGTAAAAACAGGGTTGGTGAAAAACTGTTTTTT. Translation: CASSKNRVGEKLFF.

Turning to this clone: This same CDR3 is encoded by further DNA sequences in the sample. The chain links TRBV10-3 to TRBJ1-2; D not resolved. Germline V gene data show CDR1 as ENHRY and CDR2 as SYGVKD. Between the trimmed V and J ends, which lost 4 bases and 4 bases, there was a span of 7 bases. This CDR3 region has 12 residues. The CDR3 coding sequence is TGTGCCATCAGTGCGGACTCCTATGGCTACACCTTC. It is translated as CAISADSYGYTF.

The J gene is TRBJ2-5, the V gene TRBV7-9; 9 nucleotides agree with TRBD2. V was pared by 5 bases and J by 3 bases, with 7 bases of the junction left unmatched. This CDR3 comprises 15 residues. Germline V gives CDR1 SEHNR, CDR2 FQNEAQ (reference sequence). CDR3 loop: CASSSHSGGKETQYF. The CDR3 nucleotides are TGTGCCAGCAGCAGCCATAGCGGGGGCAAAGAGACCCAGTACTTC.

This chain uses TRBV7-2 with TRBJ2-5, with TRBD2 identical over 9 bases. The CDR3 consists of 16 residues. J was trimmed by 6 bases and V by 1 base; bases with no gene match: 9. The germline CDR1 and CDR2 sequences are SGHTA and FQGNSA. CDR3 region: CASSLGGLAKGKTQYF. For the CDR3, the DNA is TGTGCCAGCAGCTTAGGCGGACTAGCGAAAGGAAAGACCCAGTACTTC.

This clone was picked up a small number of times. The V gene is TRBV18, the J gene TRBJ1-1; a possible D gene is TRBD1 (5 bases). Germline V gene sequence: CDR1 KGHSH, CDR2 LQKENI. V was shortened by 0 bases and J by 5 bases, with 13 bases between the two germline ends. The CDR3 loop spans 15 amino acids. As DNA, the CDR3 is TGTGCCAGCTCACCACCACCCGTATCAGGGACTGAAGCTTTCTTT. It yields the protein CASSPPPVSGTEAFF. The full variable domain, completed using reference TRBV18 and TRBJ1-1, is NAGVMQNPRHLVRRRGQEARLRCSPMKGHSHVYWYRQLPEEGLKFMVYLQKENIIDESGMPKERFSAEFPKEGPSILRIQQVVRGDSAAYFCASSPPPVSGTEAFFGQGTRLTVV.

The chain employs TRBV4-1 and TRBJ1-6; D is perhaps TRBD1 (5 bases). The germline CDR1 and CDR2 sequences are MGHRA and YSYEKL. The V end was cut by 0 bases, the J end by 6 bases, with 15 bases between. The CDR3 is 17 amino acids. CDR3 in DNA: TGCGCCAGCAGCCAAGATAGTACAGGTTGGGGTAATTCACCCCTCCACTTT. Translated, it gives CASSQDSTGWGNSPLHF.

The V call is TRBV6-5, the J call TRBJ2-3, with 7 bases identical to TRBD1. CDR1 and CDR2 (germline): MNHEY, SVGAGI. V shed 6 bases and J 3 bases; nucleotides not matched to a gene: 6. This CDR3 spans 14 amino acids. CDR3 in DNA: TGTGCCAGCAGCTCAGGGGGAAAGACAGATACGCAGTATTTT. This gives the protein CASSSGGKTDTQYF.

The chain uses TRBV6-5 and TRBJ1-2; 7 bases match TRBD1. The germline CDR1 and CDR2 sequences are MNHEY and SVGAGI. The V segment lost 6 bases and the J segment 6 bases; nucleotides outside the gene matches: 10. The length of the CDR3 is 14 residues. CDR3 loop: CASRTGQSVDGYTF. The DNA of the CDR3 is TGTGCCAGCAGGACGGGACAGTCAGTGGATGGCTACACCTTC.

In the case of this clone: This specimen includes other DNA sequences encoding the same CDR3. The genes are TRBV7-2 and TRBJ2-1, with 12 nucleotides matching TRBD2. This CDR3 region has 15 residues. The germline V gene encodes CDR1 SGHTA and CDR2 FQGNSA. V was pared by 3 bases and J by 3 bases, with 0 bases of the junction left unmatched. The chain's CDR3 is CASSLGLAGYNEQFF. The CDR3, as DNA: TGTGCCAGCAGCTTGGGACTAGCGGGCTACAATGAGCAGTTCTTC.

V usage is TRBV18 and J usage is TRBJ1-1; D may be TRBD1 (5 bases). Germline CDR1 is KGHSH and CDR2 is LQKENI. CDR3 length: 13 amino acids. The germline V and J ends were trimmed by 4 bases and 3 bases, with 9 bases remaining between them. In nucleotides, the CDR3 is TGTGCCAGCTCACGAGACAGATACACTGAAGCTTTCTTT. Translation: CASSRDRYTEAFF.